The following is a T cell receptor beta chain sequence with its context. Some clones are missing from TCRdb's copy, which holds only in-frame ones; the method was immunoSEQ multiplex PCR. The table shows 14,000 to 15,000 clones, with 55% to 85% occurring only once. The entry originates in a study of neoadjuvant anti-PD-1 for oral cavity cancer. The receptor comes from a person between 40 and 79 years old with oral cavity squamous cell carcinoma. Material: PBMCs, obtained before nivolumab (anti-PD-1) treatment.

CDR3 DNA sequence: TGTGCCAGCAGTGAATGGGGTTTGGGTGAGCAGTTCTTC. This encodes CASSEWGLGEQFF. This rearrangement joins TRBV25-1 to TRBJ2-1; D call uncertain. The CDR3 has 13 residues. Trimming removed 1 base at V and 9 bases at J, with 10 bases between. Per the germline V gene, CDR1 is MGHDK and CDR2 is SYGVNS.